This TCR beta chain emerged from a study of beta chain features in type 1 diabetes. This clone was recorded a few times. Its antigen is currently unknown. The CDR3 has 15 amino acids. Trimming cost V 7 bases and J 4 bases, with 19 bases left between them. Whole-study findings and limits: Naive, central memory and regulatory TCRB repertoires appeared more similar among patients than healthy donors.

Expressed TCRB transcripts got sequenced, as all isolated RNA was reverse transcribed. Repertoires were generated with immunoSEQ multiplex PCR, while TCRdb's copy carries only in-frame clones and drops some. The sample has over 700,000 clones; about a sixth are singletons. The rearrangement uses TRBV23-1 and TRBJ2-5; D ambiguous. TRBV23-1 falls under the ORF class, with uncertain function. The sample consisted of naive CD4+ T cells from blood. This clonotype was sampled from a woman younger than 30 in good health. CDR3 protein: CASIHRAPQRETQYF. The CDR3, as DNA: TGCGCCAGCATCCACCGAGCCCCTCAGCGAGAGACCCAGTACTTC.